This TCR beta chain appears in the sequencing data of a study of cytomegalovirus exposure and HLA in healthy donors. The study, taken as a whole, reports: A list of approximately 160 TCR beta chains associated with cytomegalovirus was given. Among the sequence variants, a highly shared cluster was likely an artifact of sequencing. The dataset shows that most TCR sequences were rare, while some public TCRs occurred in many donors.

Both 60 Vbeta primers and 13 Jbeta primers went into the PCR. Sequenced by immunoSEQ multiplex PCR; TCRdb stores in-frame clones only, minus some. The profile shows roughly 150,000 clones, about 74% of them singletons. This clone was recorded only once. Its antigen remains unidentified. The CDR3 extends over 14 amino acids. Germline assignment: CDR1 SGHTA and CDR2 FQGNSA. Trimming cost V 1 base and J 5 bases; bases outside gene matches: 1. The chain carries TRBV7-2 and TRBJ2-5; TRBD2 agrees at 10 bases. The TCR originated in a male donor in good health and CMV-seronegative. The sequencing input was PBMCs. CDR3: CASSLERGGETQYF. DNA for the CDR3: TGTGCCAGCAGCTTAGAGCGGGGGGGGGAGACCCAGTACTTC.